This T cell receptor (beta chain) is from a study of human T cells and chemical hapten exposure. Overall study: Each week of the roughly 25-week study, patients had diphenylcyclopropenone applied to the scalp. DPC (0.01%) was patch tested on the upper back and read at 6 days.

This clonotype has a handful of counts. Its target is unknown. Study findings and constraints: Expanded TCRs created a significantly greater count of big CDR3 similarity clusters than controls did.

TCRdb re-called the RACE reads through MiXCR, storing one row per CDR3 protein. This sample has 150,000 to 200,000 distinct CDR3 sequences; around a quarter occur once, and the top ten carry 2.1%. The V gene's germline CDR1 is DFQATT and CDR2 SNEGSKA (reference sequence). The CDR3 extends over 17 amino acids. Between the trimmed V and J ends, which lost 4 bases and 0 bases, there was a span of 18 bases. Time point of the sample: patch test 3, about 24 weeks after DPC sensitization. Sample treatment: therapeutic diphenylcyclopropenone sensitization with weekly scalp DPC. Those who donated were patients with alopecia, 18 to 70 years of age, and suitable for DPC.

The sample consisted of whole blood, taken in connection with sensitization to the hapten diphenylcyclopropenone (DPC). V usage is TRBV20-1 and J usage is TRBJ1-4, with a weak D call TRBD1 (5 bases). This clonotype was obtained from a woman aged 18-30 years with alopecia areata. Some clones in this sample may be carry-over from other donors' samples. CDR3 region: CSAKTGRPLATNEKLFF. CDR3 nucleotide sequence: TGCAGTGCTAAGACGGGACGCCCCCTTGCAACTAATGAAAAACTGTTTTTT.